This T cell receptor beta chain derives from a study of shared T cell receptors in the human thymus. Measured with immunoSEQ multiplex PCR; TCRdb has only the in-frame clones, and not every one. This table holds over 350,000 clones, approximately 95% found once. Germline V gene sequence: CDR1 LNHDA, CDR2 SQIVND (reference sequence). Losses at the gene ends were 5 bases for V and 3 bases for J; bases not matched to a gene: 2. The CDR3 consists of 15 residues. The V and J genes are TRBV19 and TRBJ2-7; 15 nucleotides match TRBD2. This TCR derives from a human donor. The specimen sequenced was thymocytes. The CDR3 DNA reads as TGTGCCAGTAGTGGACTAGCGGGAGGGGGCTACGAGCAGTACTTC. Residues: CASSGLAGGGYEQYF.